The next 8 T cell receptor beta chains were all read from a single sample in a study of T cells in Graves' hyperthyroidism and ophthalmopathy. RNA transcripts gave rise to amplified TCR beta CDR3 regions. With the HTBI primer set, the TCR CDR3 went through a first round of RT-PCR. Via MiXCR, TCRdb re-called the multiplex PCR reads, giving one row per CDR3 protein. The data hold more than 350,000 distinct CDR3 sequences, with 13% to 15% observed a single time. Sequenced material: blood. The receptors shown here come from a woman younger than 45 with Graves' ophthalmopathy.

This clonotype was picked up many times. V and J are TRBV2 and TRBJ2-5, with D possibly TRBD1 on 6 matching bases. Trimming pared 5 bases from V and 3 bases from J, leaving 13 bases between. Germline-derived CDR1 and CDR2 are SNHLY and FYNNEI. The CDR3 consists of 14 residues. The CDR3 region has the DNA TGTGCCAGCAGTCCCCCAGGGGAAGAAGAGACCCAGTACTTC. Residues: CASSPPGEEETQYF.

This clonotype turned up a few times. The rearrangement links TRBV28 to TRBJ2-1; D possibly corresponds to TRBD1 (7 bases). Germline CDR1 MDHEN, CDR2 SYDVKM. The CDR3 has 15 amino acids. With 5 bases removed from V and 6 bases from J, the gap between germline ends came to 17 bases. CDR3 region: CASSGRGVVCNEQFF. The CDR3 region has the DNA TGTGCCAGCAGTGGCAGGGGGGTGGTCTGCAATGAGCAGTTCTTC.

This clonotype was observed at least ten times. The J gene is TRBJ2-7, the V gene TRBV18; a possible D gene is TRBD1 (6 bases). From germline, CDR1 is KGHSH and CDR2 LQKENI. Trimming shortened V by 2 bases and J by 4 bases, and 9 bases separated the two germline ends. This CDR3 has 13 residues. The CDR3 DNA is TGTGCCAGCTCACCAACAGGGAATTACGAGCAGTACTTC. Its protein is CASSPTGNYEQYF.

Ten or more counts support this clonotype. The chain is built from TRBV20-1 and TRBJ2-7; TRBD2 matches at 14 bases. The CDR3 has 15 residues. J lost 3 bases, V lost 6 bases, and 7 bases had no gene match. From germline, CDR1 is DFQATT and CDR2 SNEGSKA (reference sequence). The CDR3 reads CSARLAGGPFYEQYF. CDR3 nucleotide sequence: TGCAGTGCCAGACTAGCGGGGGGGCCCTTCTACGAGCAGTACTTC.

This clonotype was seen a handful of times. The chain carries TRBV20-1 and TRBJ2-7; 10 bases align to TRBD1. Trimming took 0 bases from V and 5 from J; bases not matched to a gene: 7. The germline gives CDR1 DFQATT, CDR2 SNEGSKA (reference sequence). The CDR3 totals 15 residues. The CDR3 is CSARDPGQGPDEQYF. Here the CDR3 DNA reads TGCAGTGCTAGAGATCCGGGACAGGGGCCCGACGAGCAGTACTTC.

Note on this clonotype: A much larger clone sits a single nucleotide away, making a read error possible. The chain recombines TRBV16 with TRBJ1-2; D gene ambiguous. The germline gives CDR1 KGHSY, CDR2 FQNENV. The CDR3 sequence is 15 residues long. Trimming left V 0 bases short and J 7 bases short, with 15 bases between. CDR3 in DNA: TGTGCCAGCAGCCAATCCCCGCAGGAGGCGGGTGGCTACACCTTC. Amino acid sequence: CASSQSPQEAGGYTF.

The V gene is TRBV25-1, the J gene TRBJ1-3; D not resolved. The germline gives CDR1 MGHDK, CDR2 SYGVNS. The V end lost 6 bases, the J end lost 0 bases, and 12 bases lay between the germline ends. This CDR3 has 15 amino acids. The CDR3 nucleotides read TGTGCCAGCAGCGCAGAACTACACTCTGGAAACACCATATATTTT. It codes for CASSAELHSGNTIYF.

The J gene is TRBJ2-1, the V gene TRBV6-6; TRBD1 matches 7 bases. Germline V lookup: CDR1 MNHNY, CDR2 SVGAGI (reference sequence). The V segment lost 1 base and the J segment 7 bases; nucleotides outside the gene matches: 10. The CDR3 totals 16 residues. The CDR3 protein is CASSYWGQGGSNEQFF. The CDR3 DNA follows: TGTGCCAGCAGTTACTGGGGACAAGGGGGCTCTAATGAGCAGTTCTTC.